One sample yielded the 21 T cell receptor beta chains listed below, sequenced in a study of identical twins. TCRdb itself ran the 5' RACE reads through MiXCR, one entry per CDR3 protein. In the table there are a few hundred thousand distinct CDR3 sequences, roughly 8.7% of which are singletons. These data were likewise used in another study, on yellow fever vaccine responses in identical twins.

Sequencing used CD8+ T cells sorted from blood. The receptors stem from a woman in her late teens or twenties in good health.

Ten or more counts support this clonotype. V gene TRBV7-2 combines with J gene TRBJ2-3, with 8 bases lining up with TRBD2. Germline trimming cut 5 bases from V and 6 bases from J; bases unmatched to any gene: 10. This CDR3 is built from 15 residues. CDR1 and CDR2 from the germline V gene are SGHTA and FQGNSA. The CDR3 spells CASSAGGLSADTQYF. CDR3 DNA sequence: TGTGCCAGCAGCGCGGGGGGCCTGAGTGCGGATACGCAGTATTTT.

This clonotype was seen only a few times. CDR3 DNA: TGTGCCATCGGGACTAGCGGGAGTCCCGATTACAATGAGCAGTTCTTC. Its translation: CAIGTSGSPDYNEQFF. V and J are TRBV10-3 and TRBJ2-1; 14 bases match TRBD2. After removal of 8 bases from V and 4 bases from J, the junction contained 7 bases not matched to a gene. Germline assignment: CDR1 ENHRY and CDR2 SYGVKD. This CDR3 has 16 residues.

This chain's CDR3 is CASSAGSPLDEQYF. CDR3 nucleotide sequence: TGTGCCAGCAGCGCCGGGTCCCCACTCGACGAGCAGTACTTC. The rearrangement joins TRBV9 to TRBJ2-7; D remains unclear. Trimming removed 3 bases from V and 5 bases from J, with 15 bases in between. This CDR3 contains 14 residues. Germline V gene data show CDR1 as SGDLS and CDR2 as YYNGEE.

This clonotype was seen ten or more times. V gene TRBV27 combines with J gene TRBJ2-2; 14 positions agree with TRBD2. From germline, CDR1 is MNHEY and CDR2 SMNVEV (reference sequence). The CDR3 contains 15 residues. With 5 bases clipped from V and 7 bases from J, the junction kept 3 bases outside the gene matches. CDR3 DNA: TGTGCCAGCAGTGGGACTAGCGGGAGTCGCGGGGAGCTGTTTTTT. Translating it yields CASSGTSGSRGELFF.

CDR3 in amino acids: CSARVGSIGPELDTEAFF. The CDR3 DNA reads as TGCAGTGCTAGAGTCGGATCCATCGGACCCGAATTGGACACTGAAGCTTTCTTT. V usage is TRBV20-1 and J usage is TRBJ1-1; D not certain. V was clipped by 1 base and J by 3 bases, with 24 bases between them. This CDR3 is built from 18 residues. From germline, CDR1 is DFQATT and CDR2 SNEGSKA (reference sequence).

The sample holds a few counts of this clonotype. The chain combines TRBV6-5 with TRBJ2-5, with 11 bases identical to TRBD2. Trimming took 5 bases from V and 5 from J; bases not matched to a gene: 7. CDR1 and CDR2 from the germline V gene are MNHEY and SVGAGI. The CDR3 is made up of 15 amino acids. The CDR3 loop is CASSLLSGGAETQYF. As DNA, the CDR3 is TGTGCCAGCAGTCTACTTAGCGGGGGGGCGGAGACCCAGTACTTC.

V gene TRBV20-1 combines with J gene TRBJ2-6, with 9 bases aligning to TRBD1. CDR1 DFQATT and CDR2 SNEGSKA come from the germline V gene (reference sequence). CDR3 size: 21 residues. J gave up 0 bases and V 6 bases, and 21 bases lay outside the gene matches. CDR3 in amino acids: CSAVMRDRGFIQSSGANVLTF. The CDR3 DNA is TGCAGTGCGGTCATGCGAGACAGGGGGTTTATACAGAGCTCTGGGGCCAACGTCCTGACTTTC.

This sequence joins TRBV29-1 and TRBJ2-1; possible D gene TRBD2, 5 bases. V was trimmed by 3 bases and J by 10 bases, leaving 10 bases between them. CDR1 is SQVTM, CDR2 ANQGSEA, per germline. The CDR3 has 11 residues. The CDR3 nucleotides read TGCAGCGTTGAGCTGTCGGGGGAGCAGTTCTTC. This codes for CSVELSGEQFF.

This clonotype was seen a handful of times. The CDR3 loop is CASSIGQGAADTQYF. DNA of the CDR3: TGTGCCAGTAGTATTGGGCAGGGGGCGGCAGATACGCAGTATTTT. This chain joins TRBV19 and TRBJ2-3; the match to TRBD1 covers 8 bases. Germline loops: CDR1 LNHDA, CDR2 SQIVND (reference sequence). With 3 bases clipped from V and 4 bases from J, the junction kept 6 bases outside the gene matches. The CDR3 totals 15 residues.

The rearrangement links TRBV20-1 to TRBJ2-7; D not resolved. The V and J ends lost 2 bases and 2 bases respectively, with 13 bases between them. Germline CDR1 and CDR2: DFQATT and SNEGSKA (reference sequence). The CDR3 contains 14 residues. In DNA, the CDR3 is TGCAGTGCTAGAATTCCCGTTGATCCCTACGAGCAGTACTTC. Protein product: CSARIPVDPYEQYF.

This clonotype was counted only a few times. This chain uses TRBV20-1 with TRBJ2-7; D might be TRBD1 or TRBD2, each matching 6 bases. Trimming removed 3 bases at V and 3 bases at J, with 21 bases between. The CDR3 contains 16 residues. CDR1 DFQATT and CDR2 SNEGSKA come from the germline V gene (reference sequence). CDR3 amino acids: CSARAMTGGIIYEQYF. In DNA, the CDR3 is TGCAGTGCTAGGGCCATGACAGGAGGGATTATCTACGAGCAGTACTTC.

The CDR3 bases are TGTGCCAGCAGTTTCGACAGCCACGAGCAGTACTTC. It codes for CASSFDSHEQYF. The chain recombines TRBV12-3 or TRBV12-4 with TRBJ2-7; possible D gene TRBD1, 5 bases. V gave up 3 bases and J gave up 5 bases, with 8 bases separating them. The CDR3 spans 12 residues.

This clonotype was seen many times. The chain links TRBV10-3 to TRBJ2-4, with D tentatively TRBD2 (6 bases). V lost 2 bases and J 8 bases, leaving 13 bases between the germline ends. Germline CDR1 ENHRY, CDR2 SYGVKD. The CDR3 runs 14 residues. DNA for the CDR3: TGTGCCATCAGTGAGCAGGGTAGCGGAGACATTCAGTACTTC. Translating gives CAISEQGSGDIQYF.

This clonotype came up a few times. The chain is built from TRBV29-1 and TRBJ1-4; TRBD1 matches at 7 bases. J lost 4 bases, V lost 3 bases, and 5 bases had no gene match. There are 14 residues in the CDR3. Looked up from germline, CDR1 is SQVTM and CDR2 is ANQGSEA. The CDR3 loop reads CSVEGQHYNEKLFF. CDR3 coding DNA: TGCAGCGTTGAGGGACAGCATTATAATGAAAAACTGTTTTTT. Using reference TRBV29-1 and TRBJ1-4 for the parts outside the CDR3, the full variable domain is SAVISQKPSRDICQRGTSLTIQCQVDSQVTMMFWYRQQPGQSLTLIATANQGSEATYESGFVIDKFPISRPNLTFSTLTVSNMSPEDSSIYLCSVEGQHYNEKLFFGSGTQLSVL.

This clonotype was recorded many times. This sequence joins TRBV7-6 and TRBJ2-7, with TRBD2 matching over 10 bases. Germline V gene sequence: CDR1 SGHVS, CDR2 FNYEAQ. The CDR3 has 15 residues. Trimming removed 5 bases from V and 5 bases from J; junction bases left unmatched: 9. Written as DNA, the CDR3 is TGTGCCAGCAGCCAATATAGCGGGGGGTTTGACGAGCAGTACTTC. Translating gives CASSQYSGGFDEQYF.

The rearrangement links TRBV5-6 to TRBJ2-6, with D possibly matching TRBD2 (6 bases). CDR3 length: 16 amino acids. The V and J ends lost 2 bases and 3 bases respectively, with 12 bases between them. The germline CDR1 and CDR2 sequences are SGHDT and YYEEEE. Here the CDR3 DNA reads TGTGCCAGCAGCTTCGGGGGAATCATTGGGGCCAACGTCCTGACTTTC. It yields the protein CASSFGGIIGANVLTF.

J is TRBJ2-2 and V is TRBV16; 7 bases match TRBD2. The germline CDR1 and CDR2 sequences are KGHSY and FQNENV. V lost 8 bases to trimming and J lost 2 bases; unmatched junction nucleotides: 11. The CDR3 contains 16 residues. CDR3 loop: CASGGAAGINTGELFF. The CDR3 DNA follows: TGTGCCAGCGGCGGGGCAGCGGGGATTAACACCGGGGAGCTGTTTTTT.

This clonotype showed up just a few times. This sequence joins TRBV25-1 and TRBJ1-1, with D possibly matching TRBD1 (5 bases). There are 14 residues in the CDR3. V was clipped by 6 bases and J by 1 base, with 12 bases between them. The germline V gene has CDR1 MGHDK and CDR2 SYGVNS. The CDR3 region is CASSLDRPNTEAFF. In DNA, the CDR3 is TGTGCCAGCAGCCTCGACAGACCGAACACTGAAGCTTTCTTT. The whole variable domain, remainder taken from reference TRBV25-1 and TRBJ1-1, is EADIYQTPRYLVIGTGKKITLECSQTMGHDKMYWYQQDPGMELHLIHYSYGVNSTEKGDLSSESTVSRIRTEHFPLTLESARPSHTSQYLCASSLDRPNTEAFFGQGTRLTVV.

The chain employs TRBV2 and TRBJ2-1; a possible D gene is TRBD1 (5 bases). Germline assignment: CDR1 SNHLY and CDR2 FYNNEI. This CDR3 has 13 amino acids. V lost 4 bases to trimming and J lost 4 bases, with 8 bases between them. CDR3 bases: TGTGCCAGCAGTGGATACAGGTACAATGAGCAGTTCTTC. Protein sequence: CASSGYRYNEQFF.

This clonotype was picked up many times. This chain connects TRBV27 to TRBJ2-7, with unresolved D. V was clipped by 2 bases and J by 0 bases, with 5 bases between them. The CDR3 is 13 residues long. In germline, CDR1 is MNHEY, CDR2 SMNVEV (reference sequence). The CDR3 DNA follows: TGTGCCAGCAGTTTACAAAGCTCCTACGAGCAGTACTTC. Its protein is CASSLQSSYEQYF.

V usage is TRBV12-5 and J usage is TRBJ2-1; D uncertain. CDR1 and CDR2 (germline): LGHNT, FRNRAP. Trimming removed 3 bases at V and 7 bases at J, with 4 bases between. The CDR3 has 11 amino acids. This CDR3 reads CASGLGNEQFF. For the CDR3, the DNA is TGTGCTAGTGGTTTAGGGAATGAGCAGTTCTTC.